The T cell receptor beta chain under discussion was sequenced for a study of blood T cell repertoires in COVID-19 (TCRdb year 2020). Background for the entire study: Samples from collaborators originated in the United States, Italy and Spain and spanned both the acute and convalescent phases of COVID-19. The prospective study material was composed of cDNA or gDNA derived from T cells, B-cell-depleted T cells, or PBMCs. The dataset comprised deeply sampled blood TCRbeta repertoires from subjects exposed to, actively infected with, or recovered from COVID-19. A freely available public database, intended as a resource for researchers studying the immune response to SARS-CoV-2, is where the repertoires were released. Samples came from the ongoing ImmuneRACE study (first 160 participants) plus 1,254 subjects from 6 global collaborators. Nearly every sample came with metadata listing a de-identified subject ID, COVID-19 status, age in years and sex. HLA class I and class II types, where available, came from metadata supplied by the sample provider rather than from assay-based typing.

CDR1 and CDR2, per the germline V gene, are LGHNA and YSLEER. For this chain, trimming is 4 bases at the V end and 6 bases at the J end, and the number of junction bases without a gene match is 10. The CDR3, from cysteine to phenylalanine, totals 15 residues. Of the read, only the CDR3 DNA is kept; its 45 bases are in frame from base 1. TCRbeta CDR3 regions were amplified from genomic DNA by means of the immunoSEQ Assay, a bias-controlled multiplex PCR. The published analysis was carried out like this. The number of nucleated cells in each sample was estimated from the amplification of reference gene primers within the assay. To quantify the absolute abundance of each unique TCRbeta CDR3 rearrangement, sequence reads were collapsed and filtered. For each sample, productive Simpson clonality was calculated by taking the square root of Simpson's diversity index across productive rearrangements. The source is immuneACCESS, and TCRdb retained only in-frame sequences with V and J called. Part of the clones is not carried over; for the studies checked, unresolved V genes explain less than half of this, and the remainder is unexplained. D and trimming come from the DNA, and the V and J calls and clone size come from that table. This sample is represented by about 200,000 clones; 85% of them were singletons. The ten biggest clones cover approximately 0.99% of the sample.

As regards this clone: Its antigen remains undetermined. No much larger clone exists at a distance of one base, and base qualities are not known.

Here is what the overall study found, with its caveats: How much clinical and demographic metadata was included differed by source and by participant, and the metadata was provided uncurated.

At one collaborating source in Seattle, patients were enrolled during active infection and were followed longitudinally through the course of disease. The collaborating institutions used their own protocols to collect whole blood in K2EDTA tubes. For TCRbeta analysis, collaborators shipped samples in one of three forms: frozen whole blood, isolated PBMCs, or DNA extracted from either of those sample types. Source material: peripheral blood. The TCR was taken from a man aged 60-69 years with COVID-19, enrolled during active disease. The rearranged chain carries TRBV4-3 and TRBJ2-7; 9 nucleotides in the junction match TRBD1. In nucleotide form, the sequence is TGCGCCAGCAGCCCCCGGACAGGGGACTTCGGCGAGCAGTACTTC. Translated, this is CASSPRTGDFGEQYF.